This T cell receptor (beta chain) is from a study of regulatory T cells in long-lasting Graves disease. Findings and caveats of the study: Persistent patients had a count of shared public clonotypes (approximately 2,700) that exceeded that of new patients (approximately 1,000).

The germline V gene has CDR1 MDHEN and CDR2 SYDVKM. V was clipped by 2 bases and J by 4 bases; unmatched bases: 5. The CDR3 is 16 amino acids. This clonotype occurred many times. Its target is not known. Arm-PCR of CDR3 regions with iRepertoire HTBI primers generated TCR beta libraries. One entry per CDR3 protein results from TCRdb running MiXCR on the multiplex PCR reads. The sample lists over 350,000 distinct CDR3 sequences, approximately 14% seen once, with more than 15% in the top ten. Regarding time point: newly diagnosed GD, antithyroid drugs for less than 3 months. RNA isolated from PBMCs was used to make the TCR library. The data also belong to a second study, concerning T cells in Graves' hyperthyroidism and ophthalmopathy.

The sequence came from a woman aged 45-65 years with Graves disease. The chain links TRBV28 to TRBJ2-1; 10 bases map to TRBD2. The sequencing here drew on peripheral blood mononuclear cells (PBMCs), taken at new diagnosis, from a patient treated with antithyroid drugs. For the CDR3, the DNA is TGTGCCAGCAGTTTAGTCTGGACTAGCGGATACAATGAGCAGTTCTTC. Translation gives CASSLVWTSGYNEQFF.